The rows below give T cell receptor beta chains drawn from one sample of a study of shared clonotypes between healthy human individuals. The table came from immunoSEQ multiplex PCR; TCRdb's copy has only in-frame clones and leaves some out. The table lists about 820,000 clones, around 93% of them singletons. Sequencing was done on a sample of naive CD8+ T cells sorted from blood. These receptors were taken from a man aged 25-40 years in good health. Each CDR3 is given with its conserved first and last residue. A D gene is named only where the DNA matches it firmly. Where a row states a size, it is once, few, many or the class of an expanded clone; other rows omit it.

clone_size d_call cdr3_length j_call v_call cdr3_nt cdr3_aa
- - 11 TRBJ2-2 TRBV11-2 TGTGCCAGCAGCTTTGCCGGGGAGCTGTTTTTT CASSFAGELFF
- - 13 TRBJ2-5 TRBV7-6 TGTGCCAGCAGCTTGTGGAGTAAGGAGACCCAGTACTTC CASSLWSKETQYF
- TRBD2 15 TRBJ2-3 TRBV27 TGTGCCAGCAGTTTCGGGCTAGCGGGATCAGATACGCAGTATTTT CASSFGLAGSDTQYF
- TRBD1 15 TRBJ1-4 TRBV9 TGTGCCAGCAGAGCTACAGGGGCGACTAATGAAAAACTGTTTTTT CASRATGATNEKLFF
once - 13 TRBJ2-2 TRBV29-1 TGCAGCGTTGACAGGGAAAACACCGGGGAGCTGTTTTTT CSVDRENTGELFF
- - 13 TRBJ1-2 TRBV28 TGTGCCAGCAGTTTCGGGAACGACTATGGCTACACCTTC CASSFGNDYGYTF
once TRBD1 14 TRBJ2-7 TRBV28 TGTGCCAGCAGCCAGGACAGGGGCCACTACGAGCAGTACTTC CASSQDRGHYEQYF
once - 12 TRBJ2-7 TRBV6-5 TGTGCCAGCAGACAGGGTAGTCACGAGCAGTACTTC CASRQGSHEQYF
once - 16 TRBJ2-1 TRBV7-9 TGTGCCAGCAGCTTAAAAGTCGGAGGCTCCTACAATGAGCAGTTCTTC CASSLKVGGSYNEQFF
- TRBD1 14 TRBJ2-7 TRBV27 TGTGCCAGCAGTGAAGGGACAGGGCGCTACGAGCAGTACTTC CASSEGTGRYEQYF
- - 15 TRBJ1-3 TRBV30 TGTGCCTGGACCGTCGGCCAGGGGATGAGAAACACCATATATTTT CAWTVGQGMRNTIYF
few - 16 TRBJ2-7 TRBV7-9 TGTGCCAGCAGTCCCCCACAGACAGGTAGCTCCTACGAGCAGTACTTC CASSPPQTGSSYEQYF
- TRBD1 15 TRBJ1-1 TRBV4-3 TGCGCCAGCAGCCAAGTAGGGACAGAGAACACTGAAGCTTTCTTT CASSQVGTENTEAFF
- - 13 TRBJ1-2 TRBV7-9 TGTGCCAGCAGCTGGCAGGCCGTCCATGGCTACACCTTC CASSWQAVHGYTF